These T cell receptor beta chains were read from a single sample in a study of blood T cell repertoires in COVID-19. The method was immunoSEQ multiplex PCR; TCRdb's version includes in-frame clones alone and lacks a portion of them. The sample includes 68,000 or so clones, about 80% of them seen just once. Sequenced input: peripheral blood. All receptors come from a human donor in a cohort sampled during active COVID-19. Each CDR3 is given with its conserved first and last residue. The D gene is left open where the match is weak. Size values are once, few and many counts, or a class for expanded clones, and some rows have none.

clone_size,j_call,d_call,v_call,cdr3_nt,cdr3_aa
.,TRBJ2-1,TRBD2,TRBV2,TGTGCCAGCGGAGGGGCGGGGGGCAATGAGCAGTTCTTC,CASGGAGGNEQFF
.,TRBJ2-5,TRBD1,TRBV24-1,TGTGCCACCAGTGTCCGTCCCGGGACAGGGTCGGGGCGAGAGACCCAGTACTTC,CATSVRPGTGSGRETQYF
.,TRBJ1-1,TRBD1,TRBV28,TGTGCCAGCAGCCAGGGACAGGAAATGAACACTGAAGCTTTCTTT,CASSQGQEMNTEAFF
.,TRBJ1-5,.,TRBV6-4,TGTGCCAGCAGCCAGACAGGTGGCAATCAGCCCCAGCATTTT,CASSQTGGNQPQHF
.,TRBJ2-1,TRBD2,TRBV6-5,TGTGCCAGCACCCTCGCAGCGGGAGTGTACAATGAGCAGTTCTTC,CASTLAAGVYNEQFF
.,TRBJ2-5,TRBD2,TRBV28,TGTGCCAGCAGTTTTGGTAGCGGGAGGGCAAAGACCCAGTACTTC,CASSFGSGRAKTQYF
hyperexpanded,TRBJ2-3,.,TRBV2,TGTGCCAGCAGCGATCCGAGGAGCACAGATACGCAGTATTTT,CASSDPRSTDTQYF
.,TRBJ1-2,.,TRBV28,TGTGCCAGCAGTTTATCGGCCGGGGGCTACACCTTC,CASSLSAGGYTF
.,TRBJ2-5,TRBD2,TRBV5-1,TGCGCCAGCAGCTGGGGACTAGTGCTACAAGAGACCCAGTACTTC,CASSWGLVLQETQYF
.,TRBJ1-5,TRBD1,TRBV19,TGTGCCAGTAGTAGTAGACAGGGTAGCAATCAGCCCCAGCATTTT,CASSSRQGSNQPQHF
.,TRBJ1-1,.,TRBV6-5,TGTGCCAGCACCAGCCTTCAGGGGAGCAGCACTGAAGCTTTCTTT,CASTSLQGSSTEAFF
.,TRBJ2-2,TRBD2,TRBV7-2,TGTGCCAGCAGCCTAATAGCGGGGAACACCGGGGAGCTGTTTTTT,CASSLIAGNTGELFF
.,TRBJ2-5,TRBD1,TRBV7-7,TGTGCTAGCAGCCGGGACAGACAAGAGACCCAGTACTTC,CASSRDRQETQYF
few,TRBJ2-7,TRBD2,TRBV11-2,TGTGCCAGCAGCGCTAGCGGGAGCTCCTACGAGCAGTACTTC,CASSASGSSYEQYF
.,TRBJ2-1,TRBD2,TRBV11-2,TGTGCCAGCAGCTTAACGGCGGGAGTCTACAATGAGCAGTTCTTC,CASSLTAGVYNEQFF
.,TRBJ2-1,TRBD2,TRBV4-3,TGCGCCAGCAGCCAAGATCAAGGGGGGCTAGCGGGATGGAATGAGCAGTTCTTC,CASSQDQGGLAGWNEQFF
.,TRBJ1-4,.,TRBV5-5,TGTGCCAGCGGAGTCCCCACTAATGAAAAACTGTTTTTT,CASGVPTNEKLFF
.,TRBJ1-5,TRBD1,TRBV25-1,TGTGCCAGCAGTGGGACAGGTCGCGGTCAGCCCCAGCATTTT,CASSGTGRGQPQHF
few,TRBJ2-7,.,TRBV30,TGTGCCTGGAGGTCCCAGGGGGGCTACGAGCAGTACTTC,CAWRSQGGYEQYF
.,TRBJ2-7,.,TRBV29-1,TGCAGCGTCCGCAGGGAATCGGGCTCCTACGAGCAGTACTTC,CSVRRESGSYEQYF
.,TRBJ2-6,TRBD2,TRBV28,TGTGCCAGCATTAGTCGGGGGGGCTCTGGGGCCAACGTCCTGACTTTC,CASISRGGSGANVLTF
.,TRBJ2-1,.,TRBV21-1,TGTGCCAGCAGCAAAGAGGGACAGGGAGGGCGGTTTCGCGGGAGGCAGTTCTTC,CASSKEGQGGRFRGRQFF
.,TRBJ1-1,.,TRBV28,TGTGCCAGCAGTCCCACTGTTCCCCTGAACACTGAAGCTTTCTTT,CASSPTVPLNTEAFF
.,TRBJ1-2,.,TRBV28,TGTGCCAGTCAGGCCCCTCTCAACTATGGCTACACCTTC,CASQAPLNYGYTF
.,TRBJ2-3,TRBD1,TRBV7-2,TGTGCCAGCAGCTTATGGACAGGGCCCACAGATACGCAGTATTTT,CASSLWTGPTDTQYF
few,TRBJ1-4,.,TRBV29-1,TGCAGCGTCACCGGACTGAATGAAAAACTGTTTTTT,CSVTGLNEKLFF
.,TRBJ1-1,.,TRBV6-5,TGTGCCAGCAGACAAGGGGGGGAGGCTGAAGCTTTCTTT,CASRQGGEAEAFF
.,TRBJ2-7,.,TRBV11-2,TGTGCCAGCAGCTTGGCGGGACCCGCCTCCTACGAGCAGTACTTC,CASSLAGPASYEQYF
.,TRBJ2-1,TRBD2,TRBV10-3,TGTGCCATCGTCGGGACTAGCGACAATGAGCAGTTCTTC,CAIVGTSDNEQFF
.,TRBJ1-5,.,TRBV4-2,TGTGCCAGCAGCCAAGAGGGGGGGGATTTCAGTCAGCCCCAGCATTTT,CASSQEGGDFSQPQHF
once,TRBJ1-1,.,TRBV2,TGTGCCAGCAATTCAGGGGACACTGAAGCTTTCTTT,CASNSGDTEAFF
.,TRBJ2-3,TRBD2,TRBV28,TGTGCCAGCAGTGTAACCGGGACTAGCGGGCTCATGGGGAGTGGAGCAGCGCAGTATTTT,CASSVTGTSGLMGSGAAQYF
once,TRBJ2-1,.,TRBV5-1,TGCGCCAGCAGCTCGTCGGACAGAAACAATGAGCAGTTCTTC,CASSSSDRNNEQFF
once,TRBJ2-5,TRBD2,TRBV11-2,TGTGCCAGCACCCTGACTAGCGACCAAGAGACCCAGTACTTC,CASTLTSDQETQYF
.,TRBJ2-3,.,TRBV28,TGTGCCAGCAGTTCGACTCCTGATACGCAGTATTTT,CASSSTPDTQYF
few,TRBJ1-2,TRBD1,TRBV28,TGTGCCAGCAGTTTACTCCCACCGGGACAGTCCCTCTATGGCTACACCTTC,CASSLLPPGQSLYGYTF
.,TRBJ2-5,TRBD1,TRBV19,TGTGCCAGTAGTACAGGACAGGGCGAGACCCAGTACTTC,CASSTGQGETQYF
once,TRBJ2-7,TRBD1,TRBV7-9,TGTGCCAGCAGCTCCAGACGTCCGGGACAGGGACCCGAGCAGTACTTC,CASSSRRPGQGPEQYF
.,TRBJ2-5,.,TRBV7-9,TGTGCCAGCAGTCCGGTCGAGGCGTCCCAGTACTTC,CASSPVEASQYF
many,TRBJ1-6,TRBD1,TRBV6-2/TRBV6-3,TGTGCCAGCAGTTACGCAGGGGGGAATTCACCCCTCCACTTT,CASSYAGGNSPLHF
once,TRBJ2-7,TRBD1,TRBV7-2,TGTGCCAGCAGTACGGCTGACAGGGGGCGCGCCGAGCAGTACTTC,CASSTADRGRAEQYF
.,TRBJ1-2,.,TRBV6-1,TGTGCCAGCAGTGACAGGGATAACTATGGCTACACCTTC,CASSDRDNYGYTF
few,TRBJ1-4,.,TRBV28,TGTGCCAGCAGTTTAAGGCAGGGATTTGAAAAACTGTTTTTT,CASSLRQGFEKLFF
.,TRBJ2-3,.,TRBV9,TGTGCCAGCAGCGTAGATCCCACTGGGAGGGATACGCAGTATTTT,CASSVDPTGRDTQYF
.,TRBJ2-3,TRBD2,TRBV10-3,TGTGCCATCAGTGAGTCCCGGATAGCGGGGGAGGATACGCAGTATTTT,CAISESRIAGEDTQYF
.,TRBJ1-4,.,TRBV2,TGTGCCAGCAGGGGAGGCCAGGCAACTAATGAAAAACTGTTTTTT,CASRGGQATNEKLFF
few,TRBJ2-1,TRBD2,TRBV2,TGTGCCAGCGACACTAGCGGGAGTCAGCAGTTCTTC,CASDTSGSQQFF
once,TRBJ2-7,.,TRBV28,TGTGCCAGCAGTCGAGAGGGCTACGAGCAGTACTTC,CASSREGYEQYF
.,TRBJ2-7,TRBD1,TRBV12-3/TRBV12-4,TGTGCCAGCAGTTCTTATTCAGGGGGCGAGCAGTACTTC,CASSSYSGGEQYF
.,TRBJ1-5,.,TRBV19,TGTGCCAGTAGTCTGACAGCCCAAAATCAGCCCCAGCATTTT,CASSLTAQNQPQHF
.,TRBJ1-2,TRBD1,TRBV7-2,TGTGCCAGCAGCTCCCCAGACAGGGTACATGGCTACACCTTC,CASSSPDRVHGYTF
.,TRBJ2-3,TRBD2,TRBV4-2,TGTGCCAGCAGCCAAGAGGAACGGGGGGGAGGAGATACGCAGTATTTT,CASSQEERGGGDTQYF